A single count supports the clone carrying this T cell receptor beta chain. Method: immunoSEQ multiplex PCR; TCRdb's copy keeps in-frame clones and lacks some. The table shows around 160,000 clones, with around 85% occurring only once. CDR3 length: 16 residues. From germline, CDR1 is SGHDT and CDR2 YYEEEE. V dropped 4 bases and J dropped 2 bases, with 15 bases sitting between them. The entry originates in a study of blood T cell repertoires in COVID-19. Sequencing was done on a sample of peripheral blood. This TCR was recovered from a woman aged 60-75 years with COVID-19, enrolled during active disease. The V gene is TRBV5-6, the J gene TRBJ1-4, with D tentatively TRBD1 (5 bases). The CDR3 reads CASSQGGLRTNEKLFF. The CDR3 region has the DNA TGTGCCAGCAGCCAGGGTGGATTGCGCACTAATGAAAAACTGTTTTTT.